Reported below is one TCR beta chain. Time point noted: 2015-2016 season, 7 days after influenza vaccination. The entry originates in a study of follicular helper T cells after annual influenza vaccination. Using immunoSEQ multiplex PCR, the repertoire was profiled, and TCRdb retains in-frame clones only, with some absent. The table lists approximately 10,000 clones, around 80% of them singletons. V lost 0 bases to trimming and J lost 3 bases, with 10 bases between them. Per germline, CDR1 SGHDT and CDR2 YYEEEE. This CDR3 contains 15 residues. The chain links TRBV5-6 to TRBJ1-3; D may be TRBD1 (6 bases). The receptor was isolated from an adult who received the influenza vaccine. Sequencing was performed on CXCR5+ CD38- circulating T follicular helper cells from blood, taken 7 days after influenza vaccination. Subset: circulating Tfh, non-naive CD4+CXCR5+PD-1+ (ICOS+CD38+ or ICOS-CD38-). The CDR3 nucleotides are TGTGCCAGCAGCTTGGGACAGGAGATTGGAAACACCATATATTTT. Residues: CASSLGQEIGNTIYF.